This TCR beta chain is drawn from a study of shared clonotypes between healthy human individuals. Study-level results: Against clonotypes common to all four donors, non-shared ones had lower generation probabilities. Sharing across a few donors was seen in about 5% of naive CD4 clonotypes.

Around 220 ng DNA, 25,000 to 35,000 T cell genomes, went into each sorted-subset replicate PCR. Assay: immunoSEQ multiplex PCR; the TCRdb copy retains only in-frame clones and omits some. The sample lists hundreds of thousands of clones, 95% to 96% occurring once. Trimming pared 11 bases from V and 2 bases from J, leaving 21 bases between. The V gene's germline CDR1 is MGHDK and CDR2 SYGVNS. The CDR3 runs 15 residues. As for this clone: Its specificity is not known.

CD8 cells regarded as naive lacked CD45RO, were positively chosen for CCR7, and omitted terminally differentiated effector memory CD45RA+ cells. Nashville, Tennessee was home to all donors, who were Caucasian adults. The chain carries TRBV25-1 and TRBJ1-1; a possible D gene is TRBD1 (6 bases). The sample comprised naive CD8+ T cells sorted from blood. The clonotype originates from a woman aged 25-40 years in good health. Here the CDR3 DNA reads TGTGCCGGAAACAGGGAGGGACGCCGAAACACTGAAGCTTTCTTT. This gives the protein CAGNREGRRNTEAFF.